A single sample is the source of the 26 T cell receptor beta chains below, sequenced in a study of T cells in Graves' hyperthyroidism and ophthalmopathy. Regions amplified from RNA transcripts were the TCR beta CDR3 regions. RT-PCR in the first round (using the HTBI primer set) targeted the TCR CDR3. TCRdb re-called the multiplex PCR reads with MiXCR, one entry per CDR3 protein. The sample lists approximately 360,000 distinct CDR3 sequences, around a sixth occurring once. The sequencing input was blood. Receptor source: a woman in her late teens or twenties with Graves' hyperthyroidism that later progressed to Graves' ophthalmopathy.

This clonotype was seen more than once but under ten times. The rearrangement joins TRBV9 to TRBJ2-7; D is perhaps TRBD1 (6 bases). This CDR3 region has 13 residues. Germline CDR1 reads SGDLS; CDR2 reads YYNGEE. V was trimmed by 4 bases and J by 3 bases, leaving 11 bases between them. CDR3 protein: CASSKTGNYEQYF. In nucleotides, the CDR3 is TGTGCCAGCAGCAAGACAGGCAACTACGAGCAGTACTTC.

The table lists this clonotype with many counts. V is TRBV28 and J is TRBJ1-5; a weak D match, TRBD1 (6 bases). The CDR3 loop spans 14 amino acids. V lost 4 bases and J lost 6, with 13 bases in between. The germline CDR1 and CDR2 sequences are MDHEN and SYDVKM. CDR3 sequence (DNA): TGTGCCAGCAGTTCGGGGGGGGGCAGTCAGCCCCAGCATTTT. It is translated as CASSSGGGSQPQHF.

This clonotype was counted many times. The rearrangement links TRBV18 to TRBJ1-1; D not resolved. Germline V gene data show CDR1 as KGHSH and CDR2 as LQKENI. V lost 6 bases and J 0 bases, leaving 8 bases between the germline ends. CDR3 length: 13 residues. CDR3 sequence: CASSSGLNTEAFF. The CDR3 region has the DNA TGTGCCAGCTCGTCAGGACTGAACACTGAAGCTTTCTTT. The full variable domain, its missing parts supplied by reference TRBV18 and TRBJ1-1, is NAGVMQNPRHLVRRRGQEARLRCSPMKGHSHVYWYRQLPEEGLKFMVYLQKENIIDESGMPKERFSAEFPKEGPSILRIQQVVRGDSAAYFCASSSGLNTEAFFGQGTRLTVV.

A few counts support this clonotype. The chain is built from TRBV27 and TRBJ2-7, with 10 nucleotides matching TRBD1. With 7 bases clipped from V and 0 bases from J, the junction kept 6 bases outside the gene matches. CDR3 length equals 15 residues. CDR1 is MNHEY and CDR2 is SMNVEV in the germline V gene (reference sequence). CDR3 residues: CASTKRTGGSYEQYF. CDR3 sequence (DNA): TGTGCCAGCACTAAGAGGACAGGGGGCTCCTACGAGCAGTACTTC.

Regarding this clonotype: This could be a read error, since a much larger clone is one nucleotide away. The chain couples TRBV6-5 to TRBJ1-1; D is ambiguous. Germline V lookup: CDR1 MNHEY, CDR2 SVGAGI. This CDR3 region has 16 residues. Trimming took 2 bases from V and 0 from J, leaving 13 bases between them. The CDR3: CASSYLQRNLNTEAFF. CDR3 in DNA: TGTGCCAGCAGTTACCTGCAACGAAACTTGAACACTGAAGCTTTCTTT.

This clonotype appeared a few times. The chain combines TRBV2 with TRBJ2-7; 9 positions agree with TRBD1. The CDR3 is 15 amino acids. Unmatched junction bases numbered 7, after V lost 4 bases and J lost 3 bases. The germline gives CDR1 SNHLY, CDR2 FYNNEI. The DNA of the CDR3 is TGTGCCAGCAGTGCAGGGACAGGGTTTTTCTACGAGCAGTACTTC. Its translation is CASSAGTGFFYEQYF.

Concerning this clonotype itself: Just one base apart from a much larger clone, this may be a read error. V is TRBV20-1 and J is TRBJ1-5, with D unresolved. Per germline, CDR1 DFQATT and CDR2 SNEGSKA (reference sequence). This CDR3 comprises 14 residues. CDR3 DNA sequence: TGCAGTGCTTTAGACCCCACGGGCAATCAGCCCCGGCATTTT. Translating it yields CSALDPTGNQPRHF.

Concerning this clonotype: This sequence may be a read error, since a much larger clone differs from it by one base. The chain is built from TRBV10-1 and TRBJ2-1, with 11 bases identical to TRBD2. CDR3 length equals 14 residues. The germline V gene has CDR1 WNHNN and CDR2 SYGVQD (reference sequence). The CDR3 here is CAGSLLAGANEQFF. The CDR3 nucleotides are TGTGCCGGCAGCTTACTAGCGGGAGCCAATGAGCAGTTCTTC.

V is TRBV4-3 and J is TRBJ2-2, with 8 bases that match TRBD2. Trimming removed 0 bases from V and 3 bases from J; junction bases left unmatched: 9. The CDR3 is made up of 18 amino acids. Germline V gives CDR1 LGHNA, CDR2 YSLEER. The CDR3 DNA reads as TGCGCCAGCAGCCAAGAAGTTTGGGGACTAGGTGACACCGGGGAGCTGTTTTTT. Encoded protein: CASSQEVWGLGDTGELFF.

J is TRBJ2-1 and V is TRBV20-1; a weak D match, TRBD1 (7 bases). V lost 3 bases to trimming and J lost 2 bases, with 11 bases between them. The germline gives CDR1 DFQATT, CDR2 SNEGSKA (reference sequence). The CDR3 contains 14 residues. CDR3 sequence reads: CSASGGGAYNEQFF. DNA for the CDR3: TGCAGTGCTAGTGGAGGGGGCGCCTACAATGAGCAGTTCTTC.

This chain links TRBV30 with TRBJ2-4, with D hard to call. CDR3 size: 16 residues. Germline CDR1 is GTSNPN and CDR2 is SVGIG (reference sequence). Trimming removed 0 bases at V and 0 bases at J, with 12 bases between. CDR3 sequence (DNA): TGTGCCTGGAGTGTTGAGAGCTCTCTAGCCAAAAACATTCAGTACTTC. Translated: CAWSVESSLAKNIQYF.

This clonotype appeared many times. This rearrangement joins TRBV7-2 to TRBJ2-1; D is ambiguous. Trimming cost V 6 bases and J 3 bases, with 12 bases left between them. The CDR3 is 14 residues long. Germline V gene lookup returns CDR1 SGHTA and CDR2 FQGNSA. The CDR3 region has the DNA TGTGCCAGCAGGACCCACCTTTTCTACAATGAGCAGTTCTTC. The encoded protein is CASRTHLFYNEQFF. The full variable domain, in which reference TRBV7-2 and TRBJ2-1 provide the parts outside the CDR3, is GAGVSQSPSNKVTEKGKDVELRCDPISGHTALYWYRQSLGQGLEFLIYFQGNSAPDKSGLPSDRFSAERTGGSVSTLTIQRTQQEDSAVYLCASRTHLFYNEQFFGPGTRLTVL.

This clonotype was seen repeatedly, ten times or more. The CDR3 here is CASSLDGSDNEQFF. The DNA of the CDR3 is TGTGCCAGCAGCTTAGACGGGAGTGACAATGAGCAGTTCTTC. The chain joins TRBV11-1 to TRBJ2-1, with D possibly matching TRBD2 (6 bases). This CDR3 comprises 14 residues. Trimming pared 1 base from V and 5 bases from J, leaving 9 bases between. The germline CDR1 and CDR2 sequences are SGHAT and FQDESV (reference sequence).

The chain couples TRBV5-1 to TRBJ2-4; 7 nucleotides agree with TRBD1. The CDR3 spans 14 residues. Germline V gives CDR1 SGHRS, CDR2 YFSETQ. V gave up 6 bases and J gave up 0 bases; unmatched junction bases: 3. CDR3 DNA sequence: TGCGCCAGCAAGGGGGCCTTAGCCAAAAACATTCAGTACTTC. Translated: CASKGALAKNIQYF. Based on the CDR3 plus reference TRBV5-1 and TRBJ2-4, the full variable domain is KAGVTQTPRYLIKTRGQQVTLSCSPISGHRSVSWYQQTPGQGLQFLFEYFSETQRNKGNFPGRFSGRQFSNSRSEMNVSTLELGDSALYLCASKGALAKNIQYFGAGTRLSVL.

This clonotype appeared many times. The chain is built from TRBV7-2 and TRBJ2-1, with no clear D. With 5 bases removed from V and 7 bases from J, the gap between germline ends came to 12 bases. CDR1 and CDR2 (germline): SGHTA, FQGNSA. The CDR3 length is 13 residues. CDR3 residues: CASSLSPVNEQFF. In DNA, the CDR3 is TGTGCCAGCAGCCTATCGCCGGTAAATGAGCAGTTCTTC.

The gene calls are TRBV25-1 and TRBJ2-5; D call uncertain. Germline lookup yields CDR1 MGHDK and CDR2 SYGVNS. CDR3 length equals 11 residues. Trimming took off 4 bases at V and 10 bases at J, with 10 bases between the two ends. The CDR3 is CASSAGSLQYF. CDR3 coding DNA: TGTGCCAGCAGTGCTGGGTCCCTCCAGTACTTC.

There are many counts of this clonotype. The chain couples TRBV7-8 to TRBJ2-4; D is unresolved. Per germline, CDR1 SGHVS and CDR2 FQNEAQ. Between the trimmed V and J ends, which lost 1 base and 0 bases, there was a span of 4 bases. This CDR3 is built from 14 residues. The CDR3: CASSLVSAKNIQYF. In nucleotides, the CDR3 is TGTGCCAGCAGCTTAGTCTCAGCCAAAAACATTCAGTACTTC.

This chain joins TRBV6-1 and TRBJ2-3; perhaps TRBD1 as D (7 bases). Trimming took 8 bases from V and 6 from J, leaving 24 bases between them. The CDR3 covers 16 residues. Germline V gives CDR1 MNHNS, CDR2 SASEGT. CDR3 coding DNA: TGTGCCAGCTCCCTGACCGCAGGGGGGAAAGAGGATACGCAGTATTTT. Its protein is CASSLTAGGKEDTQYF.

With regard to this clonotype: Just one base apart from a much larger clone, this may be a read error. This sequence joins TRBV5-1 and TRBJ2-7; no reliable D call. The ends were cut back, 3 bases at V and 3 bases at J, with 19 bases in the middle. Per the germline V gene, CDR1 is SGHRS and CDR2 is YFSETQ. The CDR3 runs 16 residues. The DNA of the CDR3 is TGCGCCAGCAGCTCGGTCGGCTCGGTGGGCCACTACGAGCAGTACTTC. Its protein is CASSSVGSVGHYEQYF.

In this sample, this clonotype turned up many times. V is TRBV6-5 and J is TRBJ2-7, with a tentative D call TRBD1 (6 bases). V lost 2 bases and J 2 bases, leaving 13 bases between the germline ends. The germline V gene encodes CDR1 MNHEY and CDR2 SVGAGI. The CDR3 has 15 residues. CDR3 in amino acids: CASSYPRGQPYEQYF. The CDR3 DNA sequence: TGTGCCAGCAGTTACCCCCGTGGACAGCCCTACGAGCAGTACTTC.

The sample holds a few counts of this clonotype. This rearrangement joins TRBV5-1 to TRBJ1-2, with 7 bases matching TRBD1. CDR1 is SGHRS, CDR2 YFSETQ, per germline. This CDR3 has 14 residues. Trimming at V came to 4 bases and at J to 4 bases, leaving 7 bases not matched to a gene. The CDR3 DNA reads TGCGCCAGCAGCCCGGTACAGGGGACCTATGGCTACACCTTC. Translation gives CASSPVQGTYGYTF.

This sequence joins TRBV28 and TRBJ2-2; 7 positions agree with TRBD2. V lost 2 bases and J lost 7; bases outside the gene matches: 4. The germline V gene encodes CDR1 MDHEN and CDR2 SYDVKM. This CDR3 contains 14 residues. The CDR3 protein is CASSLAGVYGELFF. The CDR3 DNA sequence: TGTGCCAGCAGTTTAGCGGGAGTGTACGGGGAGCTGTTTTTT.

This clonotype was observed a handful of times. The chain combines TRBV5-4 with TRBJ2-3; 7 bases line up with TRBD2. Germline V gene data show CDR1 as SGHNT and CDR2 as YYREEE (reference sequence). V was clipped by 7 bases and J by 5 bases; unmatched bases: 10. The CDR3 totals 14 residues. As DNA, the CDR3 is TGTGCCAGCTGGGGCGGGAGTGGGGGAGATACGCAGTATTTT. It is translated as CASWGGSGGDTQYF.

This chain connects TRBV20-1 to TRBJ2-5; 11 nucleotides align to TRBD2. Germline CDR1 is DFQATT and CDR2 is SNEGSKA (reference sequence). V lost 6 bases to trimming and J lost 4 bases; unmatched junction nucleotides: 13. This CDR3 spans 16 amino acids. The chain's CDR3 is CSADPLSGRGVETQYF. CDR3 DNA sequence: TGCAGTGCCGACCCCCTTAGCGGGAGGGGGGTAGAGACCCAGTACTTC.

J is TRBJ2-3 and V is TRBV12-3 or TRBV12-4, with 12 bases fitting TRBD2. This CDR3 has 15 amino acids. Trimming at V came to 6 bases and at J to 2 bases, leaving 3 bases not matched to a gene. CDR3 DNA: TGTGCCAGCAGGGCTAGCGGGAGGGTCACAGATACGCAGTATTTT. It translates to CASRASGRVTDTQYF.

The chain couples TRBV19 to TRBJ1-5; no clear D gene. Germline-derived CDR1 and CDR2 are LNHDA and SQIVND (reference sequence). The CDR3 spans 12 residues. V lost 3 bases, J lost 6 bases, and 6 bases lay in between. The CDR3 loop is CASSMLGQPQHF. CDR3 nucleotide sequence: TGTGCCAGTAGTATGTTGGGTCAGCCCCAGCATTTT.